Listed below are T cell receptor beta chains from one sample, sequenced in a study of OX40 agonist ivuxolimab in advanced cancers. Profiled with immunoSEQ multiplex PCR; TCRdb holds only in-frame clones, not every one. The profile covers 100,000 to 120,000 clones, with around nine tenths appearing a single time and less than 0.35% taken by the ten largest. This sample comprised CD4+ or CD8+ T cells sorted from blood, obtained in a trial of the OX40 agonist ivuxolimab. Receptors were obtained from an adult with an advanced solid tumor such as melanoma, head and neck, liver or kidney cancer. Both conserved end residues are trimmed from each CDR3.

v_call cdr3_aa
TRBV5-6 ASSSIRGGRNEKLF
TRBV2 ASSVEGGNTGELF
TRBV18 ASSPPTALLNTEAF
TRBV6-6 ASSAGGDTYEQY
TRBV9 ASSVGSGGKREQY
TRBV5-6 ASSQGTSKETQY
TRBV7-2 ASSEQGTDEQF
TRBV4-1 ASSQHDRAGQF
TRBV7-2 ASSLLQLLNTEAF
TRBV15 ATSREMSGNTIY
TRBV27 ASSYLGRSEQY
TRBV27 ASSRQGARGNMGEQY
TRBV18 ASSRGAETQY
TRBV30 AWNIGLNTEAF
TRBV29-1 SATKLAGASSYNEQF
TRBV9 ASSDSTGDLGT
TRBV19 ASSIEDRWKQF
TRBV11-3 ASSLRGNTGELF
TRBV5-1 ASSLEPQSTNYGYT
TRBV9 ASSVDGDSGNTIY
TRBV7-6 ASSSERQEGQETQY
TRBV19 ASSMGQGWGEAF
TRBV10-3 AISDGGHSPLH
TRBV5-6 ASSSTVNYGYT
TRBV2 ASGLRTEETQY
TRBV4-3 ASSLGTVNSYGYT
TRBV5-1 ASSQTRVANEKLF
TRBV18 ASSPYGQTINGKNIQY
TRBV7-3 ASSLIGRATPKKQY
TRBV19 ASSTGTGGYEQY
TRBV6-5 ATRDRGSGPDTQY
TRBV19 ASSGGRDNQPQH
TRBV7-2 ASSPRMLAGEQF
TRBV11-1 ASSLGRNTEAF
TRBV29-1 SVYRGGNTEAF
TRBV6-5 AARDRRIYGYT
TRBV29-1 SVVGKGETQY
TRBV5-4 ASSTPGATNTGELF
TRBV18 ASSPRGYGELF
TRBV7-9 ASSLGTSVYNEQF
TRBV6-6 ASTRSGANVLT
TRBV7-3 ASSLIGTANYEQY
TRBV5-1 ASSEGQSSYNEQF
TRBV4-3 ASSQEKDTRIYGYT
TRBV6-1 ASSVSGQNNQPQH
TRBV18 ASSPPSGYNEQF